This TCR beta chain was captured in a study of T cell repertoires in cytomegalovirus infection. Findings and caveats of the study: Cumulative public TCR beta family frequency identified CMV carriers with the relevant HLA. Clonotypes of TCR beta that were HLA-C-restricted and CMV-specific dominated the ex vivo response.

The CDR3 covers 18 residues. CDR1 KGHDR and CDR2 SFDVKD come from the germline V gene. The V and J ends lost 5 bases and 5 bases, in that order; junction bases with no gene match: 16. This clonotype was observed a few times. Its target is not known. TCRdb fed the reads into MiXCR, producing one record per CDR3 protein. This sample has 200,000 to 300,000 distinct CDR3 sequences, with approximately 9% found just once. The sample taken for sequencing was PBMCs. The chain links TRBV24-1 to TRBJ2-5; 10 bases are shared with TRBD1. The sequence was collected from a human donor in good health (CMV status not recorded). Some clones in this sample may be carry-over from other donors' samples. In DNA form, the CDR3 reads TGTGCCACCAGTGGCACCAGCGCCGGGACAGGGGTTTACGAGACCCAGTACTTC. Its translation is CATSGTSAGTGVYETQYF.